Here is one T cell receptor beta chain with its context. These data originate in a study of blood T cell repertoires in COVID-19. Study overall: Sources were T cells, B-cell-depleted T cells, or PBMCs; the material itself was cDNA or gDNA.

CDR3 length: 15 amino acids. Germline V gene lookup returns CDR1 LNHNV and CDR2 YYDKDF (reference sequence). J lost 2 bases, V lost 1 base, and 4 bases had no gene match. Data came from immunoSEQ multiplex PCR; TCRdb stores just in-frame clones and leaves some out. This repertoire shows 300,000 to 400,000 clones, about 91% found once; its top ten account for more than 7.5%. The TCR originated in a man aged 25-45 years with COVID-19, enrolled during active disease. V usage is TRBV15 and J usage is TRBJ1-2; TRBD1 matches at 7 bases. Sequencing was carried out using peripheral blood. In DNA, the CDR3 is TGTGCCACCAGCAGAGGCTCGACAGGGAACTATGGCTACACCTTC. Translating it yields CATSRGSTGNYGYTF.